This entry describes one T cell receptor beta chain. Its specificity is unknown. V lost 1 base, J lost 2 bases, and 12 bases lay in between. This CDR3 is built from 16 residues. The V gene's germline CDR1 is SNHLY and CDR2 FYNNEI. PCR employed 60 Vbeta and 13 Jbeta primers. Profiled with immunoSEQ multiplex PCR; TCRdb holds only in-frame clones, not every one. The data contain about 160,000 clones, roughly 80% of them singletons. The sample belongs to a study of cytomegalovirus exposure and HLA in healthy donors. As for the donors, each was a healthy bone marrow donor. Overall study findings and caveats: Owing to their indistinguishability, certain V segments, notably TRBV6-2 and TRBV6-3, were excluded. Sequencing probably produced one cluster of sequence variants that were highly shared.

The rearrangement joins TRBV2 to TRBJ2-1, with D maybe TRBD2 (5 bases). The origin of this receptor is a man aged 50 to 60 in good health and CMV-seropositive. Sequenced sample: PBMCs. CDR3 in amino acids: CASSEDPTRPYNEQFF. For the CDR3, the DNA is TGTGCCAGCAGTGAAGACCCCACTAGGCCCTACAATGAGCAGTTCTTC.